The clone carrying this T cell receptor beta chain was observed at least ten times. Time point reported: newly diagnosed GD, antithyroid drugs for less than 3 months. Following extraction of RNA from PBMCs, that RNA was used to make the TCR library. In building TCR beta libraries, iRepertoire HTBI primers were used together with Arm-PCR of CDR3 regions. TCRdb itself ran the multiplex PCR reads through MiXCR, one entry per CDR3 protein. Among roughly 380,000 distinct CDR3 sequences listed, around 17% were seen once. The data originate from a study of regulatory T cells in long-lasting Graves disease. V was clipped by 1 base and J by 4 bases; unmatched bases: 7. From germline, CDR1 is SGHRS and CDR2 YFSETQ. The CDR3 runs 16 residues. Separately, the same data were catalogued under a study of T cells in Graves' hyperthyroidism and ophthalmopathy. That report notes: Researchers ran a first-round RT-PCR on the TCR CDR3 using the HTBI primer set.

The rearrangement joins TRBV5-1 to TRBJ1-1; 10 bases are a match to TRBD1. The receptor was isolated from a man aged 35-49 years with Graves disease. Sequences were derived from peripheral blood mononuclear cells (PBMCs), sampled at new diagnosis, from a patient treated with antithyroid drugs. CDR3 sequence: CASSLSGTGAATEAFF. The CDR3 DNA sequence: TGCGCCAGCAGCTTGTCCGGGACAGGGGCGGCCACTGAAGCTTTCTTT. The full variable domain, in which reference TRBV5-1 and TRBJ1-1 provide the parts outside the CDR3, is KAGVTQTPRYLIKTRGQQVTLSCSPISGHRSVSWYQQTPGQGLQFLFEYFSETQRNKGNFPGRFSGRQFSNSRSEMNVSTLELGDSALYLCASSLSGTGAATEAFFGQGTRLTVV.